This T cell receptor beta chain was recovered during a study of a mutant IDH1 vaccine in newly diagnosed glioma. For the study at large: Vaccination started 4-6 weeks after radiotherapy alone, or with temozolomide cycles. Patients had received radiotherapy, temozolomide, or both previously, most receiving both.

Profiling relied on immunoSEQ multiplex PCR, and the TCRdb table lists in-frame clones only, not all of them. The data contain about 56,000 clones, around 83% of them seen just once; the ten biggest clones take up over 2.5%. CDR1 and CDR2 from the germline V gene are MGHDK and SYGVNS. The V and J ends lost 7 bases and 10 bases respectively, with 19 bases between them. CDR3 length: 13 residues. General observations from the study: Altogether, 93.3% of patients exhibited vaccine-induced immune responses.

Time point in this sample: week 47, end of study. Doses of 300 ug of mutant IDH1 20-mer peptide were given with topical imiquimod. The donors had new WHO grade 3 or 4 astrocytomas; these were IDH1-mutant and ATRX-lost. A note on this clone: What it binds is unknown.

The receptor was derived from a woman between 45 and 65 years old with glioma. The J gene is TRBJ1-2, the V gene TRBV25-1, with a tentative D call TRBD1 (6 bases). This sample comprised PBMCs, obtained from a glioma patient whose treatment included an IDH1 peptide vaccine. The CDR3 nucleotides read TGTGCCAGCACCCAAGGGGCAGCAGGGGCCTACACCTTC. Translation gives CASTQGAAGAYTF.